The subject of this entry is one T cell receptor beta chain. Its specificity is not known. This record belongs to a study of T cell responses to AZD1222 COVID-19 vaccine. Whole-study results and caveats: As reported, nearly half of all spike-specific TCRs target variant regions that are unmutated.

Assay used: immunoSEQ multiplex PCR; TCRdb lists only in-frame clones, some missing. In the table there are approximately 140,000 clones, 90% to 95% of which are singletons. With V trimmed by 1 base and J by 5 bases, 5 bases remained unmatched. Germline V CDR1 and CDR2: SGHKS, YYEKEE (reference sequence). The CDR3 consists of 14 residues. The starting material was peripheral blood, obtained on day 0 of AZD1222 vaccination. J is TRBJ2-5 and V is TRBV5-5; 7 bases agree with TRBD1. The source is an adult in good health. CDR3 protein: CASSLRGPWETQYF. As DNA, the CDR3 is TGTGCCAGCAGCTTGAGGGGGCCCTGGGAGACCCAGTACTTC.